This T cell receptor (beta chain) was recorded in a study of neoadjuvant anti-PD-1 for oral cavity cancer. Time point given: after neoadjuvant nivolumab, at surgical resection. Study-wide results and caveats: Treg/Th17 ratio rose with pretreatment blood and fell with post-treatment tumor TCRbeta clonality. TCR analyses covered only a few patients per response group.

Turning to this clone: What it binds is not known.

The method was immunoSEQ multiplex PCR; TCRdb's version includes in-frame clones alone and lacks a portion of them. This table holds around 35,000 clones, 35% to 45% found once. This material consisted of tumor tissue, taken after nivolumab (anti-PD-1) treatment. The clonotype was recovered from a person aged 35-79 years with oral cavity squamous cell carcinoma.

Here the CDR3 reads CSASRSYNEQFF. CDR3 coding DNA: TGCAGCGCAAGCAGGTCCTACAATGAGCAGTTCTTC. This chain uses TRBV29-1 with TRBJ2-1; D remains ambiguous. CDR1 is SQVTM, CDR2 ANQGSEA, per germline. CDR3 size: 12 residues. Between the trimmed V and J ends, which lost 7 bases and 1 base, there was a span of 8 bases.